This T cell receptor (beta chain) was captured in a study of T cell repertoires in cytomegalovirus infection. TCRdb re-derived calls from the reads in MiXCR, one entry per CDR3 protein. The sample contains hundreds of thousands of distinct CDR3 sequences, less than 40% of which appear only once. The ends lost 2 bases at V and 4 bases at J; junction bases unmatched: 3. The CDR3 loop spans 15 amino acids. Germline V lookup: CDR1 MNHEY, CDR2 SMNVEV (reference sequence). A few counts support this clonotype. The sequence was collected from a human donor in good health (CMV status not recorded). Some clones in this sample may be carry-over from other donors' samples. The chain couples TRBV27 to TRBJ2-1; 9 nucleotides line up with TRBD2. Sequenced sample: PBMCs. In nucleotides, the CDR3 is TGTGCCAGCAGTTTAAAGACTAGCGGTTACAATGAGCAGTTCTTC. It specifies CASSLKTSGYNEQFF.